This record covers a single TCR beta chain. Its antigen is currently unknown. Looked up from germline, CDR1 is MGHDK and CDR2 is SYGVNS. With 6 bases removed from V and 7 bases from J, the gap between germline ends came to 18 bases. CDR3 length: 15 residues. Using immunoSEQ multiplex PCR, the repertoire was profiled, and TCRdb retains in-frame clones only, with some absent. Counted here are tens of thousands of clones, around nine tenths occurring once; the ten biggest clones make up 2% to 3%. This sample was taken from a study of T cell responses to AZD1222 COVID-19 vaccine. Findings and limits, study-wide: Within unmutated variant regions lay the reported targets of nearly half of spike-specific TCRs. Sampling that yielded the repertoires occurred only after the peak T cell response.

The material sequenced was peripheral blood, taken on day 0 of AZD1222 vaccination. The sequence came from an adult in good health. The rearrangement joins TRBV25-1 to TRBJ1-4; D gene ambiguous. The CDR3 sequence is CASRNDLSKGEKLFF. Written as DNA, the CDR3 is TGTGCCAGCAGGAACGACCTTTCGAAAGGTGAAAAACTGTTTTTT.